The source of this T cell receptor (beta chain) is a study of cytomegalovirus exposure and HLA in healthy donors. Vbeta (60) and Jbeta (13) primers were used in the PCR. Clones were read by immunoSEQ multiplex PCR, and TCRdb kept only the in-frame ones, dropping some. Of approximately 100,000 clones listed, 85% to 90% are singletons. To note about this clone: Antigen specificity is unknown.

Overall study results and limits: Cytomegalovirus-associated TCR beta chains were listed, numbering 150 to 200. Specificity for CMV antigens was confirmed in vitro for a few of the CMV-associated chains.

CDR3 size: 16 residues. Germline V CDR1 and CDR2: WSHSY, SAAADI. J gave up 8 bases and V 0 bases, and 10 bases lay outside the gene matches. V is TRBV10-2 and J is TRBJ2-1, with 7 nucleotides matching TRBD2. The sequenced sample consisted of PBMCs. The TCR comes from a man in his thirties or forties in good health and CMV-seronegative. The CDR3 region has the DNA TGCGCCAGCAGTGAGTCACCTAGCGGCTGGTTGGATGAGCAGTTCTTC. Amino acid sequence: CASSESPSGWLDEQFF.